What follows is one T cell receptor beta chain and its context. This specimen includes other DNA sequences encoding the same CDR3. The sample is drawn from a study of shared clonotypes between healthy human individuals. V gave up 2 bases and J gave up 5 bases; unmatched junction bases: 3. The V gene's germline CDR1 is SGHRS and CDR2 YFSETQ. The CDR3 runs 13 residues. Profiled with immunoSEQ multiplex PCR; TCRdb holds only in-frame clones, not every one. The profile shows around 240,000 clones, 65% of them singletons. The receptor comes from a man between 25 and 39 years old in good health. The V and J genes are TRBV5-1 and TRBJ2-5; 7 nucleotides align to TRBD1. The sample taken for sequencing was memory CD4+ T cells sorted from blood. Subset described: CD45RA-negative fraction. The CDR3 loop is CASSLQGQETQYF. The CDR3 bases are TGCGCCAGCAGCTTACAGGGACAGGAGACCCAGTACTTC. The full variable domain, in which reference TRBV5-1 and TRBJ2-5 provide the parts outside the CDR3, is KAGVTQTPRYLIKTRGQQVTLSCSPISGHRSVSWYQQTPGQGLQFLFEYFSETQRNKGNFPGRFSGRQFSNSRSEMNVSTLELGDSALYLCASSLQGQETQYFGPGTRLLVL.